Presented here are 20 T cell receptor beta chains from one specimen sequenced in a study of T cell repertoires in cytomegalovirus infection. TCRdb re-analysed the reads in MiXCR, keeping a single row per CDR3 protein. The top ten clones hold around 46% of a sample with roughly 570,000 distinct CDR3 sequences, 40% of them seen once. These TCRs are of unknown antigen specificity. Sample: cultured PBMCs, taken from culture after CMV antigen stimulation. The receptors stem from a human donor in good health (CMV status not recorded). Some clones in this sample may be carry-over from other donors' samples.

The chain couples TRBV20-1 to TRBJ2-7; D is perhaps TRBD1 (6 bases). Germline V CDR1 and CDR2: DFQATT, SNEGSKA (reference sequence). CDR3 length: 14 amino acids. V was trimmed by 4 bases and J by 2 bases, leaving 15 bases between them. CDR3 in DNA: TGCAGTGCTACGATCCGAGAGGGGGCCTACGAGCAGTACTTC. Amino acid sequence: CSATIREGAYEQYF.

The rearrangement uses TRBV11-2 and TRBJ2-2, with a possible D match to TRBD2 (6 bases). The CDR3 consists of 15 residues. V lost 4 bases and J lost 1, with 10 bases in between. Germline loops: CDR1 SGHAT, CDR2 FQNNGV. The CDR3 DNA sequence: TGTGCCAGCAGCTCACAGCGGGTGAACACCGGGGAGCTGTTTTTT. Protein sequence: CASSSQRVNTGELFF.

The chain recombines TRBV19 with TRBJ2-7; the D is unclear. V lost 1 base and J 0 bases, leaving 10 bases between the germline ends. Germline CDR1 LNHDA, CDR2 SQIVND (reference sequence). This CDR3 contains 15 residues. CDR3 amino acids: CASSIATRSSYEQYF. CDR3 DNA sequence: TGTGCCAGTAGTATAGCGACGCGATCCTCCTACGAGCAGTACTTC.

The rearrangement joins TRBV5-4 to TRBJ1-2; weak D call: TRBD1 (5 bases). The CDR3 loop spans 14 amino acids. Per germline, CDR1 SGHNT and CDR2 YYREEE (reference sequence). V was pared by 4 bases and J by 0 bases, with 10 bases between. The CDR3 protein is CASSRGKANYGYTF. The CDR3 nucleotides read TGTGCCAGCAGCAGGGGCAAAGCTAACTATGGCTACACCTTC.

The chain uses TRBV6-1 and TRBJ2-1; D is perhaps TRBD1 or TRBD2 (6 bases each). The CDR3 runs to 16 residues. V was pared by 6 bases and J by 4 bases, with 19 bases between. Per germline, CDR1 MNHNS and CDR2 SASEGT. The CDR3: CASSRDLGGLYNEQFF. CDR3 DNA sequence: TGTGCCAGCAGCCGAGATCTAGGGGGACTGTACAATGAGCAGTTCTTC.

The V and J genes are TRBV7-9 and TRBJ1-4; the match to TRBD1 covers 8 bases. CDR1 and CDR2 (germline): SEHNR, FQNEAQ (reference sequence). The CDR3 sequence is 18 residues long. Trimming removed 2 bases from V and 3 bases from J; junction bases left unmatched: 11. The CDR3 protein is CASSLRGTGTLPNEKLFF. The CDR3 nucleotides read TGTGCCAGCAGCTTAAGAGGGACAGGAACTTTACCTAATGAAAAACTGTTTTTT.

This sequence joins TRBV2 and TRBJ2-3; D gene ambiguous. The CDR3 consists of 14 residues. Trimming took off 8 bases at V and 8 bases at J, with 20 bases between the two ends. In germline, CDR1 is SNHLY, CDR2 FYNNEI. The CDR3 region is CASSVAIRQSTQYF. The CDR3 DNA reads TGTGCCAGCTCGGTGGCCATCCGGCAGAGTACGCAGTATTTT.

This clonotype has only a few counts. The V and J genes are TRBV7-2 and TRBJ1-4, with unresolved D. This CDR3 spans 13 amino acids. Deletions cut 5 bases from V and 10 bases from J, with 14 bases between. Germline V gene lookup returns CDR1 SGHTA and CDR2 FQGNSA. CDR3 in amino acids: CASSAERASKLFF. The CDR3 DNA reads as TGTGCCAGCAGCGCGGAGAGGGCCTCAAAACTGTTTTTT.

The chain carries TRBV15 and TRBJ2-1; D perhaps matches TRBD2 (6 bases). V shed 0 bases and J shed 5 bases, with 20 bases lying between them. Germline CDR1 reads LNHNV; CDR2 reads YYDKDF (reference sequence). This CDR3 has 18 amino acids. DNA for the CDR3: TGTGCCACCAGCAGAGATAACCGTCGGCCAGGGAGGAACAATGAGCAGTTCTTC. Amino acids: CATSRDNRRPGRNNEQFF.

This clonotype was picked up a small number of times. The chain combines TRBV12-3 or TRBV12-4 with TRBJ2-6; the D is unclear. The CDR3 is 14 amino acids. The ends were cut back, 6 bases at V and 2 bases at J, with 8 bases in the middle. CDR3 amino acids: CASSGLTGANVLTF. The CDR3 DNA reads TGTGCCAGCAGCGGGTTGACTGGGGCCAACGTCCTGACTTTC.

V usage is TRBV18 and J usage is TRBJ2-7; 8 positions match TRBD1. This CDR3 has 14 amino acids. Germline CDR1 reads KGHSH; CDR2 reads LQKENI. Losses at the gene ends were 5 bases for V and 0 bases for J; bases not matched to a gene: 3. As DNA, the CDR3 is TGTGCCAGCTCAATACAGGGGGACTCCTACGAGCAGTACTTC. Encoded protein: CASSIQGDSYEQYF.

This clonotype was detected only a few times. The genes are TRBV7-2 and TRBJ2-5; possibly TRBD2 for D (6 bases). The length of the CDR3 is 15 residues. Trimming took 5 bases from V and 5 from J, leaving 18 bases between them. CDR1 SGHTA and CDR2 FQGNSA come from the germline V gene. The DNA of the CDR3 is TGTGCCAGCAGCCGGGGAGGATTTGGGGAGGAGACCCAGTACTTC. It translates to CASSRGGFGEETQYF.

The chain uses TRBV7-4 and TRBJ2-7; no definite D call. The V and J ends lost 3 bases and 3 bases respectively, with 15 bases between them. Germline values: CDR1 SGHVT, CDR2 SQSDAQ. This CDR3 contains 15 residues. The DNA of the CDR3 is TGTGCCAGCAGCTTGTTTCCGCAGAATATCTACGAGCAGTACTTC. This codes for CASSLFPQNIYEQYF.

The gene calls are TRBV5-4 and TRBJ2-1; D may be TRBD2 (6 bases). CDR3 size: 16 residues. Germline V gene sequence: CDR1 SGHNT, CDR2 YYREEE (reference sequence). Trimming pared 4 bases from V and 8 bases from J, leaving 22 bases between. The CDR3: CASSREQGMGSDEQFF. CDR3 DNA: TGTGCCAGCAGCCGGGAGCAGGGTATGGGCTCCGATGAGCAGTTCTTC.

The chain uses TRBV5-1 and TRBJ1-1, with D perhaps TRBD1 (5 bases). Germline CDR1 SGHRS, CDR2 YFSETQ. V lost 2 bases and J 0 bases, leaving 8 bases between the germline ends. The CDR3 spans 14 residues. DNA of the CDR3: TGCGCCAGCAGCTTCACGGGGGTGAACACTGAAGCTTTCTTT. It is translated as CASSFTGVNTEAFF.

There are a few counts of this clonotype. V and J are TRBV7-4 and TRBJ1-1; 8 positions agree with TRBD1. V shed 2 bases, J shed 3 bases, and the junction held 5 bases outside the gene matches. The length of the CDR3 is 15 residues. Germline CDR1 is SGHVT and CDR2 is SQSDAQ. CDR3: CASSLSTGVYTEAFF. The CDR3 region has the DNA TGTGCCAGCAGCTTATCGACAGGGGTGTACACTGAAGCTTTCTTT.

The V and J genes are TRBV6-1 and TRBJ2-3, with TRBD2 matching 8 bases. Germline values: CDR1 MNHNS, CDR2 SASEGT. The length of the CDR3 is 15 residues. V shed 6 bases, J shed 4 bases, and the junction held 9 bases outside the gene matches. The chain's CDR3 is CASRRSGRYADTQYF. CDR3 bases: TGTGCCAGCAGGAGGAGCGGGAGATACGCAGATACGCAGTATTTT.

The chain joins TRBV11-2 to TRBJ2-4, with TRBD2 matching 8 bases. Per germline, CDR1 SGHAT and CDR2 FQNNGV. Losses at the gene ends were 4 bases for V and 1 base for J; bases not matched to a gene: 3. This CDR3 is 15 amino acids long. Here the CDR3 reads CASSSIAGAKNIQYF. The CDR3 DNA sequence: TGTGCCAGCAGCTCCATAGCGGGGGCCAAAAACATTCAGTACTTC. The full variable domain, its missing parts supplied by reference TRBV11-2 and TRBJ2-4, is EAGVAQSPRYKIIEKRQSVAFWCNPISGHATLYWYQQILGQGPKLLIQFQNNGVVDDSQLPKDRFSAERLKGVDSTLKIQPAKLEDSAVYLCASSSIAGAKNIQYFGAGTRLSVL.

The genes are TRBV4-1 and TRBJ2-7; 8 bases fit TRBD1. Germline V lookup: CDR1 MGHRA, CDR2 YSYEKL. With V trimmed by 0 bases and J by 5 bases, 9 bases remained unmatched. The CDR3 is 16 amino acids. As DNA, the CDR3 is TGCGCCAGCAGCCAAGAAGGACAGGGTAATTTCGACGAGCAGTACTTC. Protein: CASSQEGQGNFDEQYF.

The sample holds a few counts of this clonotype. Here the CDR3 reads CSANGRAASMDEQFF. CDR3 in DNA: TGCAGTGCTAACGGGAGGGCCGCCTCGATGGATGAGCAGTTCTTC. The V and J genes are TRBV20-1 and TRBJ2-1; 8 nucleotides agree with TRBD2. The CDR3 consists of 15 residues. Germline-derived CDR1 and CDR2 are DFQATT and SNEGSKA (reference sequence). V lost 4 bases to trimming and J lost 8 bases; unmatched junction nucleotides: 13.